This T cell receptor beta chain was sequenced during a study of cytomegalovirus exposure and HLA in healthy donors. Study results and limitations: A later examination showed that TCR association rates differed by HLA locus, with DRB1 most and HLA-C fewest.

This PCR relied on a set of 60 Vbeta primers and 13 Jbeta primers. The assay was immunoSEQ multiplex PCR, and TCRdb's table has in-frame clones only and misses some. The profile shows under 200,000 clones, roughly 73% of them singletons. Concerning this clone: Its cognate antigen is unknown.

CDR1 and CDR2 from the germline V gene are WNHNN and SYGVQD (reference sequence). Trimming stripped 5 bases from V and 5 bases from J, with 12 bases between. This CDR3 comprises 14 residues. The source material was PBMCs. J is TRBJ2-2 and V is TRBV10-1, with D maybe TRBD2 (6 bases). This receptor was taken from a woman in her twenties or thirties in good health and CMV-seronegative. The CDR3 here is CASSPGLRTGELFF. The CDR3, as DNA: TGCGCCAGCAGTCCGGGACTGCGAACCGGGGAGCTGTTTTTT.